The clone carrying this T cell receptor beta chain has just a few counts. The use of a sample-barcoded 5' primer and a J-beta primer mix characterized a second PCR of about 7 to 12 cycles. TCRdb ran MiXCR on the 5' RACE reads and lists one entry per CDR3 protein. The table records 1 million or so distinct CDR3 sequences, around 27% of them present only once. These data are taken from a study of blood T cells in healthy people across ages. This sample was shared with a second study, whose subject was T cells of mothers and their children.

The sequencing sample was made of blood. The TCR sequence derives from a girl aged 2-9 years in good health.

CDR3 sequence (DNA): TGTGCCAGCAGCCTGGAGGCAGGGGCTGAAGCTTTCTTT. Its protein is CASSLEAGAEAFF. The rearrangement joins TRBV7-2 to TRBJ1-1; TRBD1 is a possible D gene (6 bases). Per the germline V gene, CDR1 is SGHTA and CDR2 is FQGNSA. The CDR3 is 13 amino acids. The V end lost 5 bases, the J end lost 6 bases, and 13 bases lay between the germline ends.